This entry is about one T cell receptor beta chain. Its antigen is undetermined. These data originate in a study of cytomegalovirus exposure and HLA in healthy donors. Broader study findings: The study had only CMV serostatus as immune exposure information. Common viral pathogens seemed to be connected with several of the most significant clusters, according to a later analysis.

Researchers ran the PCR with 60 Vbeta and 13 Jbeta primers. Under the authors' procedure: Approximately 12 million of the about 80 million unique TCR beta chains counted in a later analysis were shared. Repertoires were generated with immunoSEQ multiplex PCR, while TCRdb's copy carries only in-frame clones and drops some. D and trimming were read from the DNA, whereas the V and J calls and clone size are those reported in that table. The sample contains about 190,000 clones, about 85% of which appear only once. Germline CDR1 is MNHEY and CDR2 is SVGAGI. The CDR3 is made up of 11 amino acids. The chain recombines TRBV6-5 with TRBJ2-5; tentatively, D is TRBD1 (5 bases). Matching the DNA end better, TRBJ2-7 makes the J call doubtful. The sequenced sample consisted of PBMCs. This TCR came from a boy younger than 10 in good health and CMV-seronegative. For the CDR3, the DNA is TGTGCCAGCAATAACAGGTACGAGCAGTACTTC. Its protein is CASNNRYEQYF.